This T cell receptor (beta chain) was captured by sequencing in a study of CD8 T cells in Susac syndrome. When the RNA was reverse transcribed, random hexamers were used with an input of 0.5 to 1 ug. TCR beta CDR3 was amplified by immunoSEQ multiplex PCR. This amplification extended across 54 Vbeta and 13 Jbeta segments. TCRdb re-called the immunoSEQ multiplex PCR reads with MiXCR, one entry per CDR3 protein. The sample contains 75,000 to 95,000 distinct CDR3 sequences, 85% to 95% of which appear only once. This CDR3 comprises 13 residues. CDR1 and CDR2 (germline): SGHAT, FQNNGV. Germline trimming cut 8 bases from V and 5 bases from J; bases unmatched to any gene: 8. Findings and limits, study-wide: Susac-specific public clones found in total CD8+ repertoires numbered 15 to 20, and those in CD8+ TEMRA repertoires numbered 4 to 6.

Worth noting for this clonotype: The antigen is unknown.

Sequencing targeted TCR beta in blood CD8+ and CD4+ T cells. V gene TRBV11-2 combines with J gene TRBJ2-7; 8 bases line up with TRBD2. Sequencing was performed on CD8+ T cells from PBMCs. This sequence originates from a human donor with Susac syndrome. DNA for the CDR3: TGTGCCAGCTTAGGGAGCGGGAGCGACGAGCAGTACTTC. Its translation is CASLGSGSDEQYF.